A single T cell receptor (beta chain) is shown here with its context. The target antigen is unknown. The data stem from a study of response to subunit inactivated influenza vaccine. Whole-study findings and limits: Authors proposed each seasonal influenza vaccination draws in few new T cells.

TCRdb used MiXCR to reprocess the RT-PCR reads, holding one entry per CDR3 protein. The sample includes 290,000 or so distinct CDR3 sequences, 20% to 25% of them seen just once. The CDR3 sequence is 14 residues long. Trimming at V came to 6 bases and at J to 10 bases, leaving 8 bases not matched to a gene. Germline loops: CDR1 MNHNS, CDR2 SASEGT. The source material was PBMCs from blood, sampled about 19 months after vaccination. This TCR came from a man between 50 and 69 years old who received an inactivated influenza vaccine. The J gene is TRBJ1-6, the V gene TRBV6-1; the match to TRBD1 covers 8 bases. The CDR3 region has the DNA TGTGCCAGCAGGCGACAGGGGAGAGGATCACCCCTCCACTTT. As protein: CASRRQGRGSPLHF.